This entry lists 27 T cell receptor beta chains sequenced from one sample in a study of T cells after yellow fever vaccination. TCRdb recomputed calls from the 5' RACE reads with MiXCR, one row per CDR3 protein. Of under 550,000 distinct CDR3 sequences in the sample, 20% to 25% were seen once. The material was PBMCs, obtained less than 25 days after the first yellow fever vaccination. The receptors stem from a man aged 18-30 years who received the YFV17D yellow fever vaccine.

This chain uses TRBV18 with TRBJ2-1; unclear D gene. V dropped 3 bases and J dropped 10 bases, with 13 bases sitting between them. CDR3 length: 13 residues. CDR1 is KGHSH, CDR2 LQKENI, per germline. The CDR3 DNA is TGTGCCAGCTCACCCTCAACCCTCAGGGAGCAGTTCTTC. Protein sequence: CASSPSTLREQFF.

This clonotype appeared a few times. CDR3 in DNA: TGTGCCAGCAGCCAAGATCGGGTTACTAGGGAAAAACTGTTTTTT. Its protein is CASSQDRVTREKLFF. J is TRBJ1-4 and V is TRBV4-2; D is undetermined. Germline V gene data show CDR1 as LGHNA and CDR2 as YNFKEQ. This CDR3 spans 15 amino acids. V gave up 0 bases and J gave up 8 bases, with 13 bases separating them.

This clonotype has more than one count but fewer than ten. V gene TRBV6-1 combines with J gene TRBJ2-7; D is uncertain. CDR3 length: 14 amino acids. V was shortened by 7 bases and J by 0 bases, with 13 bases between the two germline ends. The germline CDR1 and CDR2 sequences are MNHNS and SASEGT. For the CDR3, the DNA is TGTGCCAGCATCTTTGCAGGCAGCTCCTACGAGCAGTACTTC. Residues: CASIFAGSSYEQYF.

This clonotype has at least ten counts. The chain links TRBV18 to TRBJ2-5; TRBD2 might be the D (5 bases). The CDR3 is made up of 13 amino acids. V was cut by 3 bases and J by 3 bases, with 8 bases left in between. The germline V gene encodes CDR1 KGHSH and CDR2 LQKENI. This chain's CDR3 is CASSPLAEETQYF. The CDR3 nucleotides are TGTGCCAGCTCACCCCTAGCCGAAGAGACCCAGTACTTC.

Many counts were recorded for this clonotype. The chain employs TRBV5-1 and TRBJ2-1; D perhaps matches TRBD2 (6 bases). The CDR3 loop spans 15 amino acids. The germline V and J ends were trimmed by 3 bases and 8 bases, with 18 bases remaining between them. CDR1 and CDR2 (germline): SGHRS, YFSETQ. DNA for the CDR3: TGCGCCAGCAGCTCCCTGGGCGGGGAGTGGGATGAGCAGTTCTTC. It translates to CASSSLGGEWDEQFF.

The chain uses TRBV6-5 and TRBJ1-2, with 8 bases aligning to TRBD1. V trimming: 4 bases; J trimming: 2 bases; junction bases outside the gene matches: 6. Looked up from germline, CDR1 is MNHEY and CDR2 is SVGAGI. This CDR3 spans 15 amino acids. Here the CDR3 DNA reads TGTGCCAGCAGTTTTGCAGGGGGCGGAAACTATGGCTACACCTTC. Amino acids: CASSFAGGGNYGYTF.

The chain couples TRBV2 to TRBJ2-7; D ambiguous. The CDR3 length is 10 residues. CDR1 and CDR2 from the germline V gene are SNHLY and FYNNEI. V was cut by 7 bases and J by 6 bases, with 7 bases left in between. The CDR3 loop reads CASMTGEQYV. The CDR3 DNA sequence: TGTGCCAGCATGACTGGCGAGCAGTACGTC.

This clonotype has only a few counts. J is TRBJ2-7 and V is TRBV5-5; TRBD1 agrees at 7 bases. V was clipped by 4 bases and J by 2 bases; unmatched bases: 12. Germline V gives CDR1 SGHKS, CDR2 YYEKEE (reference sequence). The CDR3 covers 16 residues. The CDR3 loop is CASSPLTGTGTYEQYF. The CDR3 bases are TGTGCCAGCAGCCCCCTGACAGGGACGGGGACCTACGAGCAGTACTTC.

This clonotype was counted a few times. The rearrangement uses TRBV18 and TRBJ2-2, with TRBD1 matching over 9 bases. The CDR3 is 17 residues long. J lost 4 bases, V lost 2 bases, and 8 bases had no gene match. Germline CDR1 reads KGHSH; CDR2 reads LQKENI. CDR3 coding DNA: TGTGCCAGCTCACCAGCCGGGACAGGGCGAACCACCGGGGAGCTGTTTTTT. It encodes CASSPAGTGRTTGELFF.

The J gene is TRBJ2-5, the V gene TRBV5-1; D ambiguous. From germline, CDR1 is SGHRS and CDR2 YFSETQ. This CDR3 is built from 14 residues. With 0 bases removed from V and 0 bases from J, the gap between germline ends came to 6 bases. The chain's CDR3 is CASSLESYQETQYF. In DNA, the CDR3 is TGCGCCAGCAGCTTGGAGAGCTACCAAGAGACCCAGTACTTC.

The J gene is TRBJ2-5, the V gene TRBV20-1, with D perhaps TRBD2 (6 bases). Trimming shortened V by 0 bases and J by 5 bases, and 10 bases separated the two germline ends. Per germline, CDR1 DFQATT and CDR2 SNEGSKA (reference sequence). CDR3 size: 13 residues. CDR3 sequence reads: CSARDGAGETQYF. The DNA for the CDR3 is TGCAGTGCTAGAGATGGGGCGGGGGAGACCCAGTACTTC.

The table lists this clonotype with a few counts. This rearrangement joins TRBV4-1 to TRBJ2-7; the D gene is possibly TRBD1 (6 bases). V dropped 1 base and J dropped 3 bases, with 10 bases sitting between them. Germline CDR1 and CDR2: MGHRA and YSYEKL. The CDR3 contains 14 residues. CDR3 in DNA: TGCGCCAGCAGCCAAGTAAAGGGGGACTACGAGCAGTACTTC. It encodes CASSQVKGDYEQYF.

This clonotype turned up a few times. This chain links TRBV7-6 with TRBJ2-2, with TRBD2 identical over 12 bases. There are 16 residues in the CDR3. Trimming took 4 bases from V and 7 from J; bases not matched to a gene: 7. CDR1 and CDR2 (germline): SGHVS, FNYEAQ. For the CDR3, the DNA is TGTGCCAGCAGCTCCGGGACTAGCGGGCTCAGCGGGGAGCTGTTTTTT. The encoded protein is CASSSGTSGLSGELFF.

The chain couples TRBV30 to TRBJ1-2, with D uncertain. The germline gives CDR1 GTSNPN, CDR2 SVGIG (reference sequence). This CDR3 is built from 14 residues. V was pared by 2 bases and J by 0 bases, with 10 bases between. The chain's CDR3 is CAWSRLGSNYGYTF. In DNA form, the CDR3 reads TGTGCCTGGAGTAGGCTAGGATCTAACTATGGCTACACCTTC.

This clonotype was observed at least ten times. The chain is built from TRBV5-1 and TRBJ2-5; no clear D. Germline CDR1 reads SGHRS; CDR2 reads YFSETQ. This CDR3 comprises 14 residues. V gave up 7 bases and J gave up 0 bases, with 13 bases separating them. CDR3 in DNA: TGCGCCAGCCGTTCAGGACGAGACCAAGAGACCCAGTACTTC. The encoded protein is CASRSGRDQETQYF. The variable domain in full, with the rest retrieved from reference TRBV5-1 and TRBJ2-5, is KAGVTQTPRYLIKTRGQQVTLSCSPISGHRSVSWYQQTPGQGLQFLFEYFSETQRNKGNFPGRFSGRQFSNSRSEMNVSTLELGDSALYLCASRSGRDQETQYFGPGTRLLVL.

The sample holds a few counts of this clonotype. This chain links TRBV20-1 with TRBJ1-2; D call uncertain. The CDR3 extends over 14 amino acids. Germline CDR1 reads DFQATT; CDR2 reads SNEGSKA (reference sequence). The CDR3 bases are TGCAGCATACCCAGGCGGGCGGCAGTTGGTGGCTACACCTTC. This gives the protein CSIPRRAAVGGYTF.

This clonotype was found a few times. This chain connects TRBV4-3 to TRBJ2-3; D call uncertain. The V gene's germline CDR1 is LGHNA and CDR2 YSLEER. The CDR3 length is 14 residues. Trimming cost V 0 bases and J 6 bases, with 10 bases left between them. The CDR3 loop is CASSQEPAVDTQYF. Written as DNA, the CDR3 is TGCGCCAGCAGCCAAGAGCCTGCGGTCGATACGCAGTATTTT.

This clonotype was counted at least ten times. The V call is TRBV7-9, the J call TRBJ1-2; a possible D gene is TRBD1 (5 bases). CDR3 length: 12 amino acids. Trimming removed 5 bases from V and 8 bases from J, with 12 bases in between. CDR1 is SEHNR, CDR2 FQNEAQ, per germline (reference sequence). DNA of the CDR3: TGTGCCAGCAGCCCCCGACAGAGAGGCTACACCTTC. Translation: CASSPRQRGYTF.

V usage is TRBV24-1 and J usage is TRBJ2-2; TRBD1 agrees at 9 bases. V shed 4 bases and J 7 bases; nucleotides not matched to a gene: 6. CDR1 is KGHDR, CDR2 SFDVKD, per germline. The CDR3 runs to 15 residues. The DNA of the CDR3 is TGTGCCACCAGTGACCTGGGACAGGGCAGCGGGGAGCTGTTTTTT. Amino acid sequence: CATSDLGQGSGELFF.

The rearrangement uses TRBV4-1 and TRBJ2-3; D unresolved. This CDR3 is 15 amino acids long. The V gene's germline CDR1 is MGHRA and CDR2 YSYEKL. V lost 1 base to trimming and J lost 1 base, with 9 bases between them. The CDR3 loop is CASSQGQRRTDTQYF. As DNA, the CDR3 is TGCGCCAGCAGCCAAGGTCAGCGACGCACAGATACGCAGTATTTT.

CDR3 sequence: CASSATGPGSPLHF. DNA of the CDR3: TGTGCCAGCAGTGCGACAGGGCCCGGTTCACCCCTCCACTTT. This rearrangement joins TRBV6-2 or TRBV6-3 to TRBJ1-6; TRBD1 matches 7 bases. J was trimmed by 9 bases and V by 5 bases; bases with no gene match: 7. Germline V CDR1 and CDR2: MNHEY, SVGEGT. The CDR3 extends over 14 amino acids.

The V and J genes are TRBV12-3 or TRBV12-4 and TRBJ2-1; D could derive from TRBD1 or TRBD2 (5 bases each). V shed 10 bases and J shed 8 bases, with 24 bases lying between them. The CDR3 spans 15 residues. The CDR3 sequence is CATTLQARGGYEQFF. CDR3 in DNA: TGTGCCACCACCCTTCAGGCCCGGGGCGGGTATGAGCAGTTCTTC.

This chain joins TRBV20-1 and TRBJ1-2; 7 bases fit TRBD1. The CDR3 covers 12 residues. The ends lost 5 bases at V and 7 bases at J; junction bases unmatched: 7. Germline CDR1 reads DFQATT; CDR2 reads SNEGSKA (reference sequence). Here the CDR3 DNA reads TGCAGTGCTGCTAACAGGGGAGGTGGCTACACCTTC. As protein: CSAANRGGGYTF.

The chain uses TRBV6-5 and TRBJ2-5; 7 nucleotides agree with TRBD1. This CDR3 is built from 16 residues. Germline V gene sequence: CDR1 MNHEY, CDR2 SVGAGI. With V trimmed by 1 base and J by 1 base, 6 bases remained unmatched. CDR3 region: CASSYFGQGVQETQYF. In nucleotides, the CDR3 is TGTGCCAGCAGTTACTTTGGCCAGGGGGTCCAAGAGACCCAGTACTTC.

The table lists this clonotype with a few counts. V is TRBV18 and J is TRBJ1-2, with D unclear. CDR3 length equals 14 residues. Trimming removed 3 bases from V and 1 base from J, with 9 bases in between. Germline lookup yields CDR1 KGHSH and CDR2 LQKENI. The CDR3 DNA is TGTGCCAGCTCACCTCGGGAGTTTAACTATGGCTACACCTTC. Translation: CASSPREFNYGYTF.

V gene TRBV28 combines with J gene TRBJ2-3; D remains unclear. V lost 3 bases to trimming and J lost 8 bases, with 15 bases between them. The germline CDR1 and CDR2 sequences are MDHEN and SYDVKM. CDR3 length: 14 amino acids. The CDR3 loop reads CASSFPTRSSTQYF. The CDR3 nucleotides are TGTGCCAGCAGTTTCCCCACCCGGAGTAGTACGCAGTATTTT.

Only a few counts were recorded for this clonotype. The chain is built from TRBV28 and TRBJ1-6, with a tentative D call TRBD1 (5 bases). This CDR3 is 14 amino acids long. Trimming took off 7 bases at V and 8 bases at J, with 15 bases between the two ends. CDR1 MDHEN and CDR2 SYDVKM come from the germline V gene. For the CDR3, the DNA is TGTGCCAGCATTCCTGGCCAGGGATATTCACCCCTCCACTTT. Protein sequence: CASIPGQGYSPLHF.